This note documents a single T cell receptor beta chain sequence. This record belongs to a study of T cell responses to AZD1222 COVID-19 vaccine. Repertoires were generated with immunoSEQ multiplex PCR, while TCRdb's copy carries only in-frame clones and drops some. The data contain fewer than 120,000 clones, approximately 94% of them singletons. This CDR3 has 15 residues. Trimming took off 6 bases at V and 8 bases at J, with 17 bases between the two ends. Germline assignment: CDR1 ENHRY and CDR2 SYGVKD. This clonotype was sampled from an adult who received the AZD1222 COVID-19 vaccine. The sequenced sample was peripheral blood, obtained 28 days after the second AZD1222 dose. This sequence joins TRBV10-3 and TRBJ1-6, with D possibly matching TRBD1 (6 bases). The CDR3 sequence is CAISPKGGRDSPLHF. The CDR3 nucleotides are TGTGCCATCAGCCCGAAGGGGGGGCGCGATTCACCCCTCCACTTT.